The clone carrying this T cell receptor (beta chain) turned up a few times. Its antigen remains unidentified. The sample belongs to a study of T-cell reconstitution after alpha-beta-depleted transplantation in children. General observations from the study: Among T cells one year after transplant, newly produced cells accounted for most counts and diversity.

The CDR3 has 15 amino acids. V lost 0 bases and J 5 bases, leaving 13 bases between the germline ends. The germline CDR1 and CDR2 sequences are MNHEY and SVGAGI. Preparation of the TCRbeta library involved a method that used unique molecular identifiers. TCRdb reprocessed the PCR reads via MiXCR and lists one record per CDR3 protein. There are fewer than 85,000 distinct CDR3 sequences in the sample; roughly an eighth occur only once, and 27% lies in the top ten. The sequence derives from a male patient between 2 and 9 years old who had a stem cell transplant for acute lymphoblastic leukemia, so the T cells may come from the graft donor. Here the sequenced sample was PBMCs, mostly from graft donor cells, taken 180 days after TCRalphabeta/CD19-depleted stem cell transplant. The chain joins TRBV6-5 to TRBJ1-2; weak D call: TRBD1 (6 bases). The CDR3 nucleotides read TGTGCCAGCAGTTACTCCACGGGACACTATTATGGCTACACCTTC. Translating it yields CASSYSTGHYYGYTF.